The 30 T cell receptor beta chains given below trace back to one sample, sequenced in a study of blood T cell repertoires in COVID-19. This table comes from immunoSEQ multiplex PCR, and its TCRdb copy is limited to in-frame clones, with some not included. The repertoire holds about 220,000 clones, approximately 81% seen once, with roughly 5% in the top ten. Sequenced input: peripheral blood. Receptors originate from a woman aged 55-75 years who had recovered from COVID-19.

This chain connects TRBV7-8 to TRBJ2-7; 8 bases align to TRBD2. The junction had 9 bases not matched to a gene; V was cut back by 2 bases and J by 0 bases. The CDR3 is made up of 17 amino acids. Per the germline V gene, CDR1 is SGHVS and CDR2 is FQNEAQ. CDR3 in amino acids: CASSLSGPGGNSYEQYF. In DNA, the CDR3 is TGTGCCAGCAGCTTATCGGGCCCGGGGGGGAACTCCTACGAGCAGTACTTC.

This sequence joins TRBV7-9 and TRBJ1-2, with 7 nucleotides matching TRBD1. Germline CDR1 reads SEHNR; CDR2 reads FQNEAQ (reference sequence). The trim removed 5 bases at V and 8 bases at J, leaving 11 bases unmatched. The CDR3 runs to 14 residues. CDR3 coding DNA: TGTGCCAGCAGCCGTTTAAAGGGGGCGCGAGGCTACACCTTC. Protein: CASSRLKGARGYTF.

This rearrangement joins TRBV7-8 to TRBJ2-3, with TRBD2 matching 8 bases. The CDR3 consists of 19 residues. Losses at the gene ends were 5 bases for V and 7 bases for J; bases not matched to a gene: 23. Germline CDR1 is SGHVS and CDR2 is FQNEAQ. In DNA, the CDR3 is TGTGCCAGCAGCCACACTCCCCCGGGAGGGCCGAAGTTGGGGAATACGCAGTATTTT. It is translated as CASSHTPPGGPKLGNTQYF.

The chain carries TRBV5-1 and TRBJ2-1; tentative D call: TRBD1 (5 bases). CDR1 is SGHRS and CDR2 is YFSETQ in the germline V gene. This CDR3 region has 15 residues. V dropped 2 bases and J dropped 6 bases, with 15 bases sitting between them. The CDR3 loop reads CASSFARAVVNEQFF. Written as DNA, the CDR3 is TGCGCCAGCAGCTTCGCCAGGGCCGTTGTCAATGAGCAGTTCTTC.

This clone was picked up a small number of times. Written as DNA, the CDR3 is TGTGCCTGGACCGCTTCCGGGGCCTACAATGAGCAGTTCTTC. This codes for CAWTASGAYNEQFF. J is TRBJ2-1 and V is TRBV30; D might be TRBD2 (5 bases). This CDR3 is 14 amino acids long. CDR1 and CDR2 from the germline V gene are GTSNPN and SVGIG (reference sequence). Trimming left V 4 bases short and J 2 bases short, with 12 bases between.

Written as DNA, the CDR3 is TGTGCCAGCAGTTATGGACAGGGGGCGGGTCAGCCCCAGCATTTT. It yields the protein CASSYGQGAGQPQHF. This rearrangement joins TRBV6-5 to TRBJ1-5; 11 nucleotides match TRBD1. Per the germline V gene, CDR1 is MNHEY and CDR2 is SVGAGI. The V gene end was trimmed by 3 bases and the J gene end by 6 bases; junction bases not matched to a gene: 4. The CDR3 totals 15 residues.

The rearrangement links TRBV7-3 to TRBJ1-1; TRBD1 is a possible D gene (5 bases). V was trimmed by 5 bases and J by 2 bases, leaving 12 bases between them. CDR1 is SGHTA, CDR2 FQGTGA, per germline. The CDR3 consists of 14 residues. Here the CDR3 reads CASSPRGSNTEAFF. DNA for the CDR3: TGTGCCAGCAGCCCCCGGGGGAGCAACACTGAAGCTTTCTTT.

The chain recombines TRBV11-2 with TRBJ1-1, with D hard to call. V lost 5 bases and J 10 bases, leaving 14 bases between the germline ends. The CDR3 covers 12 residues. Germline CDR1 is SGHAT and CDR2 is FQNNGV. The CDR3 sequence is CASSQNEATAFF. In nucleotides, the CDR3 is TGTGCCAGCAGCCAAAACGAGGCTACAGCTTTCTTT.

This rearrangement joins TRBV19 to TRBJ2-3; 9 nucleotides match TRBD2. There are 19 residues in the CDR3. V dropped 3 bases and J dropped 2; count of bases not matched to a gene: 15. Germline lookup yields CDR1 LNHDA and CDR2 SQIVND (reference sequence). The CDR3 region has the DNA TGTGCCAGTAGTATGAGGTTAGCGGGGGCCCTTCCTTACACAGATACGCAGTATTTT. This translates into CASSMRLAGALPYTDTQYF.

The chain has TRBV5-6 and TRBJ1-2; D unclear. The CDR3 is made up of 16 amino acids. The germline gives CDR1 SGHDT, CDR2 YYEEEE. V was cut by 4 bases and J by 2 bases, with 18 bases left in between. The CDR3 spells CASSPKTGVANYGYTF. Written as DNA, the CDR3 is TGTGCCAGCAGCCCCAAAACCGGGGTGGCAAACTATGGCTACACCTTC.

This clone was counted a few times. The rearrangement uses TRBV15 and TRBJ1-3; no definite D call. This CDR3 comprises 13 residues. CDR1 LNHNV and CDR2 YYDKDF come from the germline V gene (reference sequence). Trimming took 5 bases from V and 3 from J, leaving 8 bases between them. CDR3 in DNA: TGTGCCACCAGCCCTCGAGGTGGAAACACCATATATTTT. This sequence encodes CATSPRGGNTIYF.

V and J are TRBV15 and TRBJ2-7; D uncertain. Germline values: CDR1 LNHNV, CDR2 YYDKDF (reference sequence). CDR3 length: 12 amino acids. With 3 bases removed from V and 3 bases from J, the gap between germline ends came to 6 bases. DNA of the CDR3: TGTGCCACCAGCAGCAGATTCTACGAGCAGTACTTC. As protein: CATSSRFYEQYF.

This chain connects TRBV20-1 to TRBJ1-4; D ambiguous. With 6 bases removed from V and 7 bases from J, the gap between germline ends came to 9 bases. Per the germline V gene, CDR1 is DFQATT and CDR2 is SNEGSKA (reference sequence). This CDR3 region has 11 residues. The CDR3 loop reads CSAKRGEKLFF. The CDR3 nucleotides read TGCAGTGCCAAACGGGGTGAAAAACTGTTTTTT.

CDR3 nucleotide sequence: TGTGCCACCAGTGATATACCAAAGTGGAGGGCGGATAACTATGGCTACACCTTC. Its protein product is CATSDIPKWRADNYGYTF. This sequence joins TRBV24-1 and TRBJ1-2; D call uncertain. Trimming removed 3 bases from V and 1 base from J, with 20 bases in between. From germline, CDR1 is KGHDR and CDR2 SFDVKD. The CDR3 loop spans 18 amino acids.

This rearrangement joins TRBV30 to TRBJ1-1; no reliable D call. Germline CDR1 is GTSNPN and CDR2 is SVGIG (reference sequence). The ends were cut back, 3 bases at V and 10 bases at J, with 15 bases in the middle. This CDR3 has 12 residues. The CDR3 is CAWRDSGVSAFF. The CDR3 DNA is TGTGCCTGGAGGGACTCTGGAGTATCAGCTTTCTTT.

This chain connects TRBV4-2 to TRBJ1-2; 7 bases are shared with TRBD1. V dropped 1 base and J dropped 7; count of bases not matched to a gene: 9. The CDR3 length is 15 residues. The germline V gene has CDR1 LGHNA and CDR2 YNFKEQ. CDR3 in DNA: TGTGCCAGCAGCCAAGTTGCAGGGGGAGTGGGTGGCTACACCTTC. Translation gives CASSQVAGGVGGYTF.

This rearrangement joins TRBV7-9 to TRBJ1-1, with D unclear. Per the germline V gene, CDR1 is SEHNR and CDR2 is FQNEAQ (reference sequence). The CDR3 totals 14 residues. V shed 1 base and J shed 1 base, with 7 bases lying between them. The CDR3 region is CASSLDSRNTEAFF. The DNA for the CDR3 is TGTGCCAGCAGCTTAGACAGCCGGAACACTGAAGCTTTCTTT.

The chain links TRBV6-4 to TRBJ2-2; 9 positions match TRBD1. Germline-derived CDR1 and CDR2 are MRHNA and SNTAGT. This CDR3 contains 14 residues. The V and J ends lost 6 bases and 4 bases, in that order; junction bases with no gene match: 3. In DNA form, the CDR3 reads TGTGCCAGCAGGGGACAGGGTCTCACCGGGGAGCTGTTTTTT. This sequence encodes CASRGQGLTGELFF.

The chain has TRBV5-1 and TRBJ2-1; D possibly corresponds to TRBD1 (6 bases). This CDR3 has 12 residues. Germline CDR1 is SGHRS and CDR2 is YFSETQ. V was shortened by 5 bases and J by 7 bases, with 10 bases between the two germline ends. In nucleotides, the CDR3 is TGCGCCAGCAGGTTCACAGGGAATGAGCAGTTCTTC. This encodes CASRFTGNEQFF.

The chain employs TRBV5-4 and TRBJ1-1, with 12 nucleotides matching TRBD1. Trimming took 3 bases from V and 6 from J; bases not matched to a gene: 6. Germline V lookup: CDR1 SGHNT, CDR2 YYREEE (reference sequence). The CDR3 totals 15 residues. The CDR3 sequence: CASSSPGQGAAEAFF. The CDR3 coding sequence is TGTGCCAGCAGCTCGCCGGGACAGGGGGCGGCTGAAGCTTTCTTT. The full variable domain, its missing parts supplied by reference TRBV5-4 and TRBJ1-1, is ETGVTQSPTHLIKTRGQQVTLRCSSQSGHNTVSWYQQALGQGPQFIFQYYREEENGRGNFPPRFSGLQFPNYSSELNVNALELDDSALYLCASSSPGQGAAEAFFGQGTRLTVV.

The chain couples TRBV5-4 to TRBJ1-2, with a weak D call TRBD1 (6 bases). The CDR3 runs to 14 residues. The V and J ends lost 2 bases and 3 bases respectively, with 11 bases between them. Germline V gene data show CDR1 as SGHNT and CDR2 as YYREEE (reference sequence). The CDR3 region is CASSFGGQDYGYTF. The CDR3 region has the DNA TGTGCCAGCAGCTTCGGGGGGCAGGACTATGGCTACACCTTC.

V and J are TRBV10-3 and TRBJ1-2; D not resolved. V was trimmed by 5 bases and J by 0 bases, leaving 16 bases between them. This CDR3 has 16 amino acids. The germline V gene has CDR1 ENHRY and CDR2 SYGVKD. CDR3 loop: CAISNPGEGPNYGYTF. For the CDR3, the DNA is TGTGCCATCAGTAATCCCGGGGAGGGCCCTAACTATGGCTACACCTTC.

V usage is TRBV9 and J usage is TRBJ1-6; possible D gene TRBD1, 5 bases. The ends were cut back, 0 bases at V and 5 bases at J, with 9 bases in the middle. The V gene's germline CDR1 is SGDLS and CDR2 YYNGEE. The CDR3 extends over 15 amino acids. This CDR3 reads CASSVAGRDNSPLHF. The CDR3 nucleotides are TGTGCCAGCAGCGTAGCAGGCAGGGATAATTCACCCCTCCACTTT.

This sequence joins TRBV5-4 and TRBJ1-2; 8 bases match TRBD1. V lost 4 bases, J lost 2 bases, and 7 bases stayed unmatched. Germline V gives CDR1 SGHNT, CDR2 YYREEE (reference sequence). The CDR3 sequence is 15 residues long. CDR3 coding DNA: TGTGCCAGCAGCACTACGACAGGGGCAAACTATGGCTACACCTTC. Residues: CASSTTTGANYGYTF.

The gene calls are TRBV7-9 and TRBJ2-3; 12 nucleotides match TRBD2. Germline values: CDR1 SEHNR, CDR2 FQNEAQ (reference sequence). The junction had 4 bases not matched to a gene; V was cut back by 0 bases and J by 0 bases. This CDR3 region has 18 residues. The CDR3 DNA sequence: TGTGCCAGCAGCTTAGCCACACTAGCGGGGGGAAGCACAGATACGCAGTATTTT. Translation gives CASSLATLAGGSTDTQYF.

V and J are TRBV6-2 or TRBV6-3 and TRBJ1-1; D unclear. This CDR3 region has 15 residues. The V gene lost 2 bases and the J gene lost 4 bases, with 14 bases spanning the gap. From germline, CDR1 is MNHEY and CDR2 SVGEGT. DNA of the CDR3: TGTGCCAGCAGTTACGATAGGGCTGGGAGCACTGAAGCTTTCTTT. Its translation: CASSYDRAGSTEAFF.

The V call is TRBV5-1, the J call TRBJ2-3; the D gene is possibly TRBD1 (5 bases). Germline CDR1 and CDR2: SGHRS and YFSETQ. V lost 0 bases to trimming and J lost 8 bases, with 10 bases between them. The CDR3 runs 13 residues. The CDR3 nucleotides are TGCGCCAGCAGCTTGGTGGGGCTCAGTACGCAGTATTTT. It translates to CASSLVGLSTQYF.

This clone has more than one count but fewer than ten. The J gene is TRBJ2-2, the V gene TRBV29-1, with 9 bases lining up with TRBD2. V gave up 4 bases and J gave up 2 bases; unmatched junction bases: 2. The CDR3 runs to 14 residues. Germline V lookup: CDR1 SQVTM, CDR2 ANQGSEA. CDR3 DNA sequence: TGCAGCGTTGGAGGGACTAGCAACACCGGGGAGCTGTTTTTT. It encodes CSVGGTSNTGELFF.

There are a few counts of this clone. CDR3 nucleotides: TGTGCCAGCAAGTTGGAGACAGGAAGCTACAATGAGCAGTTCTTC. Its translation: CASKLETGSYNEQFF. The rearrangement joins TRBV2 to TRBJ2-1; D is perhaps TRBD1 (6 bases). The CDR3 extends over 15 amino acids. Trimming removed 7 bases at V and 3 bases at J, with 16 bases between. CDR1 is SNHLY and CDR2 is FYNNEI in the germline V gene.

V is TRBV30 and J is TRBJ1-4; D perhaps matches TRBD1 (6 bases). Germline assignment: CDR1 GTSNPN and CDR2 SVGIG (reference sequence). The V end was cut by 1 base, the J end by 4 bases, with 13 bases between. The CDR3 contains 15 residues. Written as DNA, the CDR3 is TGTGCCTGGAGTGGCCGAGGGGGACATAATGAAAAACTGTTTTTT. Its protein product is CAWSGRGGHNEKLFF.